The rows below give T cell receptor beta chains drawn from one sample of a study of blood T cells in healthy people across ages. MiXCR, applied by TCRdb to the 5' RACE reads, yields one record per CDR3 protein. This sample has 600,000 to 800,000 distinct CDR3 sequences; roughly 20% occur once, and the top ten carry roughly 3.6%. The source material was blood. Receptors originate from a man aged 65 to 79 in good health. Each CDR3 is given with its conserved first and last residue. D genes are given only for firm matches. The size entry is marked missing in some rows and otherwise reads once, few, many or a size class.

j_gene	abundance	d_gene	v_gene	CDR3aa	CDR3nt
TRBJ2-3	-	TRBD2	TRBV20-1	CSARTLAGGLSGSTDTQYF	TGCAGTGCTAGGACCCTAGCGGGAGGGCTTTCAGGGAGCACAGATACGCAGTATTTT
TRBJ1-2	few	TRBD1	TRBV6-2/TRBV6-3	CASSGRGLLNGYTF	TGTGCCAGCAGCGGCAGGGGGCTATTGAATGGCTACACCTTC
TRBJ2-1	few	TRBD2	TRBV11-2	CASSLTLAGAGNEQFF	TGTGCCAGCAGCTTAACTCTAGCGGGAGCGGGGAATGAGCAGTTCTTC
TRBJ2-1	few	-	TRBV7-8	CASSLSGRIRSYNEQFF	TGTGCCAGCAGCTTATCGGGGAGAATTCGCTCCTACAATGAGCAGTTCTTC
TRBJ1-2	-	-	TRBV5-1	CASSPMGGGYGYTF	TGCGCCAGCAGCCCTATGGGGGGCGGCTATGGCTACACCTTC
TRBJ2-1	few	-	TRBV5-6	CASSPIGSFEQFF	TGTGCCAGCAGCCCGATTGGGTCATTTGAGCAGTTCTTC
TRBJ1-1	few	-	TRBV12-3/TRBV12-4	CASSFFGLRTEAFF	TGTGCCAGCAGTTTTTTCGGCCTCCGAACTGAAGCTTTCTTT
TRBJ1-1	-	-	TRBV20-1	CSASAQLNTEAFF	TGCAGCGCTAGCGCACAGTTGAACACTGAAGCTTTCTTT
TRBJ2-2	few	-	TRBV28	CASSPRQGRAGELFF	TGTGCCAGCAGTCCCCGACAGGGGAGGGCCGGGGAGCTGTTTTTT
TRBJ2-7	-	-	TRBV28	CASEKAFQGQYF	TGTGCCAGCGAGAAAGCGTTCCAGGGACAGTACTTC
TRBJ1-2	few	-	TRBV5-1	CASSSEGQLYGYTF	TGCGCCAGCAGCTCCGAAGGACAGCTCTATGGCTACACCTTC
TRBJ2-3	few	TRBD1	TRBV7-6	CASSARDSDTQYF	TGTGCCAGCAGCGCACGGGACAGTGATACGCAGTATTTT
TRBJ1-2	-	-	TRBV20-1	CSALPGGFTF	TGCAGTGCTCTTCCGGGGGGGTTCACCTTC
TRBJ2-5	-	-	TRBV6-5	CASSYVGGGGETQYF	TGTGCCAGCAGTTACGTCGGGGGCGGCGGTGAGACCCAGTACTTC
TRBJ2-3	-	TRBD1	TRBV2	CASSGQGATDTQYF	TGTGCCAGCAGCGGACAGGGGGCGACAGATACGCAGTATTTT
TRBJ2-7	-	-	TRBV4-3	CASSQDPASGEQYF	TGCGCCAGCAGCCAAGATCCCGCCTCGGGTGAGCAGTACTTC
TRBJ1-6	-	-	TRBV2	CASASRDANSPLHF	TGTGCCAGCGCTAGCCGGGACGCGAATTCACCCCTCCACTTT
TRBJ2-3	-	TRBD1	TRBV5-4	CASSTPGQSTDTQYF	TGTGCCAGCAGTACACCGGGACAGAGCACAGATACGCAGTATTTT
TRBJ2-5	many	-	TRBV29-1	CSVEWVNQETQYF	TGCAGCGTTGAATGGGTAAATCAAGAGACCCAGTACTTC
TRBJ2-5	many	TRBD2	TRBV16	CASSQSGAGGGETQYF	TGTGCCAGCAGCCAATCTGGCGCGGGAGGTGGAGAGACCCAGTACTTC
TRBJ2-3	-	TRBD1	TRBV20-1	CSAPTTGEDTQYF	TGCAGTGCTCCTACTACAGGGGAGGATACGCAGTATTTT
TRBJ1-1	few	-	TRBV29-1	CSVERGLNTEAFF	TGCAGCGTTGAACGGGGGCTGAACACTGAAGCTTTCTTT
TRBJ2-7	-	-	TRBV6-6	CASSQARGNYEQYF	TGTGCCAGCAGTCAGGCACGTGGGAATTACGAGCAGTACTTC
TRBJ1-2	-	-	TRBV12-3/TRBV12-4	CASSSSLGALGYGYTF	TGTGCCAGCAGTTCCTCTTTGGGGGCCCTGGGCTATGGCTACACCTTC
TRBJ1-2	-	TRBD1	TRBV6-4	CASDHLKQGARPPTNYGYTF	TGTGCCAGCGATCATCTGAAACAGGGGGCGCGACCGCCGACTAACTATGGCTACACCTTC
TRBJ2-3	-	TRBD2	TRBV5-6	CASSSASGRRDTQYF	TGTGCCAGCAGCTCCGCTAGCGGGAGACGCGATACGCAGTATTTT
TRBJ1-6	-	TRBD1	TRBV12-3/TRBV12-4	CASSLIVTGDNSPLHF	TGTGCCAGCAGTTTGATCGTGACAGGGGATAATTCACCCCTCCACTTT
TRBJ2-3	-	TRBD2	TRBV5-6	CASSWTSGSADTQYF	TGTGCCAGCAGCTGGACTAGCGGGAGCGCAGATACGCAGTATTTT
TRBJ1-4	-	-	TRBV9	CASSVGRGGEKLFF	TGTGCCAGCAGCGTAGGTCGGGGAGGTGAAAAACTGTTTTTT
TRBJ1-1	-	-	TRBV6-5	CASSYGTANTEAFF	TGTGCCAGCAGTTACGGGACGGCGAACACTGAAGCTTTCTTT